The 6 T cell receptor beta chains given below trace back to one sample, sequenced in a study of long-term antiretroviral therapy in people with HIV. The libraries were made with immunoSEQ v3.0 at survey level. Assay: immunoSEQ multiplex PCR; the TCRdb copy retains only in-frame clones and omits some. The table shows fewer than 25,000 clones, with approximately 85% occurring only once. Sequences were derived from unsorted PBMCs, sampled 1.5 years after starting antiretroviral therapy. All receptors come from a man under 40 with HIV.

The rearrangement uses TRBV19 and TRBJ2-1; TRBD2 matches 10 bases. CDR1 is LNHDA, CDR2 SQIVND, per germline (reference sequence). CDR3 size: 16 residues. Trimming removed 1 base from V and 9 bases from J; junction bases left unmatched: 9. CDR3 sequence (DNA): TGTGCCAGTAGTATAGGTGTCCTAGCGGGAGTACTTGAGCAGTTCTTC. This gives the protein CASSIGVLAGVLEQFF.

By share, this clone counts as medium-sized (0.01 to 0.1%). V usage is TRBV9 and J usage is TRBJ1-1, with a tentative D call TRBD1 (5 bases). Germline CDR1 is SGDLS and CDR2 is YYNGEE. The ends were cut back, 6 bases at V and 8 bases at J, with 14 bases in the middle. This CDR3 has 12 amino acids. This chain's CDR3 is CASTSRGGEAFF. CDR3 sequence (DNA): TGTGCCAGCACCTCCCGGGGGGGGGAAGCTTTCTTT.

The chain is built from TRBV15 and TRBJ2-7; D gene uncertain. Germline CDR1 is LNHNV and CDR2 is YYDKDF (reference sequence). Trimming stripped 0 bases from V and 3 bases from J, with 9 bases between. This CDR3 region has 14 residues. In DNA form, the CDR3 reads TGTGCCACCAGCAGAGATCTCATGGGCTACGAGCAGTACTTC. Amino acid sequence: CATSRDLMGYEQYF.

The V and J genes are TRBV9 and TRBJ2-5; D tentatively fits TRBD1 or TRBD2 (5 bases each). Germline V gene lookup returns CDR1 SGDLS and CDR2 YYNGEE. Trimming took 1 base from V and 5 from J, leaving 9 bases between them. The CDR3 covers 13 residues. The CDR3 protein is CASSVNEGETQYF. CDR3 DNA: TGTGCCAGCAGCGTAAACGAGGGGGAGACCCAGTACTTC.

V is TRBV4-1 and J is TRBJ2-2, with 12 positions matching TRBD1. J gave up 6 bases and V 10 bases, and 6 bases lay outside the gene matches. The CDR3 length is 14 residues. Germline CDR1 MGHRA, CDR2 YSYEKL. CDR3 bases: TGCGCCACCGGGACAGGGGGCTTCGCCGGGGAGCTGTTTTTT. Translation gives CATGTGGFAGELFF.

The chain is built from TRBV18 and TRBJ1-5, with a tentative D call TRBD1 (5 bases). V lost 6 bases and J lost 1, with 10 bases in between. The CDR3 consists of 14 residues. The germline CDR1 and CDR2 sequences are KGHSH and LQKENI. The CDR3 loop reads CASSPWGSNQPQHF. The CDR3 DNA follows: TGTGCCAGCTCCCCATGGGGGAGCAATCAGCCCCAGCATTTT.